The clone carrying this T cell receptor beta chain showed up many times. The data were taken from a study of human T cells and chemical hapten exposure. Germline V CDR1 and CDR2: MNHEY, SMNVEV (reference sequence). Trimming cost V 3 bases and J 1 base, with 9 bases left between them. The CDR3 is 14 amino acids. Regarding time point: patch test 1, 2 weeks after DPC sensitization. Treatment noted: therapeutic diphenylcyclopropenone sensitization with weekly scalp DPC. Single cDNA molecules in the library carried unique molecular identifiers attached during preparation. TCRdb re-called the RACE reads through MiXCR, storing one row per CDR3 protein. The table has some 400,000 distinct CDR3 sequences, more than 4.5% seen once; the top ten hold 2% to 2.5%.

The chain joins TRBV27 to TRBJ1-1; no firm D call. Sample: whole blood, taken in connection with sensitization to the hapten diphenylcyclopropenone (DPC). The clonotype comes from a woman between 50 and 59 years old with alopecia areata. Some clones in this sample may be carry-over from other donors' samples. Here the CDR3 DNA reads TGTGCCAGCAGTTTTGGCAGCCCGAACACTGAAGCTTTCTTT. Translated, it gives CASSFGSPNTEAFF.